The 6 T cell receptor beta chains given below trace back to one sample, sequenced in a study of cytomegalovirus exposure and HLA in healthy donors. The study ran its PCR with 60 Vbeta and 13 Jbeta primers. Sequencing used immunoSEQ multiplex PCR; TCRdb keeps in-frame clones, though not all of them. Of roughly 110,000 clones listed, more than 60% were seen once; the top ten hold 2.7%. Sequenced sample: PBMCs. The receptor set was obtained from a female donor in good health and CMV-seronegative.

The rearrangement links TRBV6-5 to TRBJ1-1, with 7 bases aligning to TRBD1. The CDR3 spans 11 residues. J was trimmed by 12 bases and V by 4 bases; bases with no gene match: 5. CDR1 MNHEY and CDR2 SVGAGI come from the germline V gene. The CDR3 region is CASSSTGYPFF. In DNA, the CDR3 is TGTGCCAGCAGTTCGACAGGGTACCCTTTCTTT.

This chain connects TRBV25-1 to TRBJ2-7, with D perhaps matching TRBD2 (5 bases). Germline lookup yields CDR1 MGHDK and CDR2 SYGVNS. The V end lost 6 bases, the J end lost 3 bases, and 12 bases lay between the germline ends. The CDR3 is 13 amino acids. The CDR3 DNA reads TGTGCCAGCAGAATCGACGGGAACTACGAGCAGTACTTC. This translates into CASRIDGNYEQYF.

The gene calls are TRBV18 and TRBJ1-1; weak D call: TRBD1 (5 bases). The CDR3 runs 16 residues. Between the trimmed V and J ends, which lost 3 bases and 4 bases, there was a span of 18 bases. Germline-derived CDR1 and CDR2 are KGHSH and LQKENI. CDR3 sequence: CASSPSGQAGGTEAFF. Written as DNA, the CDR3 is TGTGCCAGCTCACCCTCGGGGCAGGCGGGGGGCACTGAAGCTTTCTTT.

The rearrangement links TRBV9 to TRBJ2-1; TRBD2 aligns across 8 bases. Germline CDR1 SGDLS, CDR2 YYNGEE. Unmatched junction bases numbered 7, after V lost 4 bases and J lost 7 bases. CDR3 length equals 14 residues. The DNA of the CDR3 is TGTGCCAGCAGCACCGGGGGGGCCGGGAATGAGCAGTTCTTC. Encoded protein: CASSTGGAGNEQFF.

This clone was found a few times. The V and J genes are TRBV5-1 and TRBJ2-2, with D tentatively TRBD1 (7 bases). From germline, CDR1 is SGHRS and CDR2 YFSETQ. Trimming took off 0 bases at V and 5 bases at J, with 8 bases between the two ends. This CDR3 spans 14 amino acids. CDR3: CASSLAGGTGELFF. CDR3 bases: TGCGCCAGCAGCTTGGCAGGGGGGACCGGGGAGCTGTTTTTT.

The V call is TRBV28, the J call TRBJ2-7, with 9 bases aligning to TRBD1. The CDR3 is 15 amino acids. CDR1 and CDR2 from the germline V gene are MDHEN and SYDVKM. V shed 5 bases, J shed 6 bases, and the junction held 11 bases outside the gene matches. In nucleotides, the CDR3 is TGTGCCAGCAGTAAGCCCGGGACAGGGCTGGGCGAGCAGTACTTC. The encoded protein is CASSKPGTGLGEQYF.